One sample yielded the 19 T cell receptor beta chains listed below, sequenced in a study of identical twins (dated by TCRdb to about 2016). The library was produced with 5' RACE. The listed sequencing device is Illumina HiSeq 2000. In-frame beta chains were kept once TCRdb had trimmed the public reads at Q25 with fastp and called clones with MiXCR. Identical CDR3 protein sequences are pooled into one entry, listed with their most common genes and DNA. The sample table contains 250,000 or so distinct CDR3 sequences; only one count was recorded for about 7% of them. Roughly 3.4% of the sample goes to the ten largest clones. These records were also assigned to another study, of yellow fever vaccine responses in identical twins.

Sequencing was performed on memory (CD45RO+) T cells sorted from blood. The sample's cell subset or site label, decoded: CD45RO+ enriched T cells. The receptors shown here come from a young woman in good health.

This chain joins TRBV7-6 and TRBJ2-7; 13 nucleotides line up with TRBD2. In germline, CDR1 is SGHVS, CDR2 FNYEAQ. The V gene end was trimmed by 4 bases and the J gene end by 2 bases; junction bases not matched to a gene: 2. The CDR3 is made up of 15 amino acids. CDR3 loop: CASSSGTSGAYEQYF. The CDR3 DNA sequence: TGTGCCAGCAGCTCCGGGACTAGCGGGGCCTACGAGCAGTACTTC.

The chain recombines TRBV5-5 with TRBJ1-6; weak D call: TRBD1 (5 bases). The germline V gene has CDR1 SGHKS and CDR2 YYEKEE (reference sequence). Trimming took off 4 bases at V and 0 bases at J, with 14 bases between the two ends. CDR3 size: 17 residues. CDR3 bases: TGTGCCAGCAGCCGGGACGGAGGTGGCTCCTATAATTCACCCCTCCACTTT. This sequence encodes CASSRDGGGSYNSPLHF.

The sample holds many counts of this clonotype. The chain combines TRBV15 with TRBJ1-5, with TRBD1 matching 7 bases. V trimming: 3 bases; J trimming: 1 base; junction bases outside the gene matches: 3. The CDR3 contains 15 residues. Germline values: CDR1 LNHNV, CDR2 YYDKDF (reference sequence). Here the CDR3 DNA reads TGTGCCACCAGCAGGGGACAGTCGAGCAATCAGCCCCAGCATTTT. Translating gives CATSRGQSSNQPQHF.

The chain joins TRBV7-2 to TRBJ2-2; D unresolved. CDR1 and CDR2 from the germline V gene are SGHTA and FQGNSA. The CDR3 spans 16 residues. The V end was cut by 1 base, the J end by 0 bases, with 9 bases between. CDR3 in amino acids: CASSLGWRTNTGELFF. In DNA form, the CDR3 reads TGTGCCAGCAGCTTAGGCTGGCGAACGAACACCGGGGAGCTGTTTTTT.

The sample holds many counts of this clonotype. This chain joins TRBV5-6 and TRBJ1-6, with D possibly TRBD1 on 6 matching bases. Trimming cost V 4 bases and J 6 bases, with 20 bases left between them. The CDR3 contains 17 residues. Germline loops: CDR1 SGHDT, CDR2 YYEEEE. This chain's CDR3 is CASSRRGRGKTNSPLHF. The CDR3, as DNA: TGTGCCAGCAGCCGAAGGGGCAGGGGAAAAACTAATTCACCCCTCCACTTT.

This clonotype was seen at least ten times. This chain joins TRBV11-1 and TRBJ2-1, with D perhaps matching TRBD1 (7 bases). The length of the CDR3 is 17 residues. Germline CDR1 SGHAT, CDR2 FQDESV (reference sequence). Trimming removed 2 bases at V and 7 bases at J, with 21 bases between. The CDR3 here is CASSLHRGSIGGNEQFF. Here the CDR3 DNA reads TGTGCCAGCAGCTTACACAGGGGTAGTATTGGGGGGAATGAGCAGTTCTTC.

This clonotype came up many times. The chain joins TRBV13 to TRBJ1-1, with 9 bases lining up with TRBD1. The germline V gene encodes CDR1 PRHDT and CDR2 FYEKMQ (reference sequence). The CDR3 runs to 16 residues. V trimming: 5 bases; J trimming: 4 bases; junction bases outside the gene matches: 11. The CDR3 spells CASSPRDRAKSTEAFF. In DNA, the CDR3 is TGTGCCAGCAGCCCTAGGGACAGGGCAAAGAGCACTGAAGCTTTCTTT.

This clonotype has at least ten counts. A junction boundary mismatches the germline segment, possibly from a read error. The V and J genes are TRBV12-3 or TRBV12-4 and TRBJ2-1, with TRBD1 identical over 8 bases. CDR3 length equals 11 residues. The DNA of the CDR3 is TGTGCCAGCAGTCAGACAGGGGCCGGACACTTC. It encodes CASSQTGAGHF.

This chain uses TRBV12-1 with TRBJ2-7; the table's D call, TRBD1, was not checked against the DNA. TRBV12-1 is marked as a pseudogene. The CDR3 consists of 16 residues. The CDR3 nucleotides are TGTGCCAGGAGCCCGGGGAGAGGGCTTGGTTTGTACGAGCAGTACGTC. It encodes CARSPGRGLGLYEQYV.

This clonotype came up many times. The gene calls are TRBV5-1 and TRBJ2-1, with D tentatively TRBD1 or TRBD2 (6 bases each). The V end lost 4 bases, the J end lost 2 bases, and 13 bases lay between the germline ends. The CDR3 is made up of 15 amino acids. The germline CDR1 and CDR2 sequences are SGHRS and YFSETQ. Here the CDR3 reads CASSPEGGPYNEQFF. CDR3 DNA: TGCGCCAGCAGCCCGGAGGGGGGCCCCTACAATGAGCAGTTCTTC.

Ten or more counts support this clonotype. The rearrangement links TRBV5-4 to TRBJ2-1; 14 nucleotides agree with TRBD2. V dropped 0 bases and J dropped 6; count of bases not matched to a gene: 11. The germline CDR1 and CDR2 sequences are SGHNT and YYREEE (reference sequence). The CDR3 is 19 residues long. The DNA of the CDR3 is TGTGCCAGCAGCTTGGGAGGGGGTTCGGGACTAGCGGGAGTCAATGAGCAGTTCTTC. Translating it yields CASSLGGGSGLAGVNEQFF.

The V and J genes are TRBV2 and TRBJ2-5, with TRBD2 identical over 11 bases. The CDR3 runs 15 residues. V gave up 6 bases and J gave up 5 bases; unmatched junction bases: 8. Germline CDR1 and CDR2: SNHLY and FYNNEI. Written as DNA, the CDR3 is TGTGCCAGCAGACTAGCGGGAGTCGAACGTGAGACCCAGTACTTC. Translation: CASRLAGVERETQYF.

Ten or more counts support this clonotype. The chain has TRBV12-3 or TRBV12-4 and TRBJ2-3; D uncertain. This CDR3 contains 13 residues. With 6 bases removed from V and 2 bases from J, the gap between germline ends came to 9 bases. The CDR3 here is CASSLRPTDTQYF. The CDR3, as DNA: TGTGCCAGCAGCCTACGGCCCACAGATACGCAGTATTTT.

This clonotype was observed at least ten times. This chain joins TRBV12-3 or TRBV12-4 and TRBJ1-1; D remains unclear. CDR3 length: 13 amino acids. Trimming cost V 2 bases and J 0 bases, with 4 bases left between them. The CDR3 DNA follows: TGTGCCAGCAGTTTATTTCTGAACACTGAAGCTTTCTTT. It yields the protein CASSLFLNTEAFF.

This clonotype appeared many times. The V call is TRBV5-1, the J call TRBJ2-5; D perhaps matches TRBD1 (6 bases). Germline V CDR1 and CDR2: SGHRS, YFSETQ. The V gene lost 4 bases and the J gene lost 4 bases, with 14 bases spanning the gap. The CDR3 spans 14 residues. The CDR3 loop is CASSITGLRETQYF. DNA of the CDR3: TGCGCCAGCAGCATTACAGGGTTACGAGAGACCCAGTACTTC.

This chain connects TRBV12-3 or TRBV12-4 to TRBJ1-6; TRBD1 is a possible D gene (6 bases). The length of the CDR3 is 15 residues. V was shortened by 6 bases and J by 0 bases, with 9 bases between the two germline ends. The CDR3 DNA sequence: TGTGCCAGCAGGACAGGCAACTCCTATAATTCACCCCTCCACTTT. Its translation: CASRTGNSYNSPLHF.

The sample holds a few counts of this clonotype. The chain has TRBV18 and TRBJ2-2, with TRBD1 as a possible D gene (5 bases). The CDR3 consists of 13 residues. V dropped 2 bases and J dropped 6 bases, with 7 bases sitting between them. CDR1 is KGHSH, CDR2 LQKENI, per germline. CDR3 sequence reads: CASSPGAAGELFF. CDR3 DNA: TGTGCCAGCTCACCAGGGGCGGCCGGGGAGCTGTTTTTT.

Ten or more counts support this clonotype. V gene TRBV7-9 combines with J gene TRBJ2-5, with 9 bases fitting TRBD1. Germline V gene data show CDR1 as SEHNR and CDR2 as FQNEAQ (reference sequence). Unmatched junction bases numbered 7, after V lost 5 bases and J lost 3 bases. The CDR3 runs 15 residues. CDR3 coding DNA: TGTGCCAGCAGCCCTGGGACAGGGTCGGAAGAGACCCAGTACTTC. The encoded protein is CASSPGTGSEETQYF.

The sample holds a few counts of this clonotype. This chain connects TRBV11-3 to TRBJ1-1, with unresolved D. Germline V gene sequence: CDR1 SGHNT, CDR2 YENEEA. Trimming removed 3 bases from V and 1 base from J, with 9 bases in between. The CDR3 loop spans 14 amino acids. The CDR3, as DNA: TGTGCCAGCAGCTTGTTATCCCAGAACACTGAAGCTTTCTTT. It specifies CASSLLSQNTEAFF.